A selection of T cell receptor beta chains follows, all from one sample in a study of T cells after posttransplantation cyclophosphamide. Profiled with immunoSEQ multiplex PCR; TCRdb holds only in-frame clones, not every one. The data list about 7,900 clones, none observed once; about 6.4% falls to the top ten. Specimen: PBMCs, collected after an allogeneic stem cell transplant with post-transplant cyclophosphamide. Source of these receptors: a young adult male patient who received an allogeneic stem cell transplant from an unrelated donor, was CMV-positive, and had acute and chronic GVHD. Certain T cells may be donor cells from the graft. Each CDR3 is given with its conserved first and last residue. The D gene is left open where the match is weak. Clone size is stated in some rows and not others, as once, few, many or a class when expanded.

v_call	j_call	clone_size	cdr3_length	d_call	cdr3_aa	cdr3_nt
TRBV5-5	TRBJ2-5	many	14	TRBD1	CASSYRGDQETQYF	TGTGCCAGCAGTTACAGGGGGGACCAAGAGACCCAGTACTTC
TRBV12-3/TRBV12-4	TRBJ1-2	many	14	NA	CASSHRDGRGGYTF	TGTGCCAGCAGTCACCGGGACGGCCGGGGGGGCTACACCTTC
TRBV5-1	TRBJ1-6	many	13	NA	CASSFGGGPPLHF	TGCGCCAGCAGCTTTGGGGGGGGGCCACCCCTCCACTTT
TRBV25-1	TRBJ2-1	many	14	TRBD2	CASQLAGGRNEQFF	TGTGCCAGCCAACTAGCGGGAGGACGCAATGAGCAGTTCTTC
TRBV30	TRBJ1-4	many	14	TRBD1	CAWRAQIDRGQLFF	TGTGCCTGGAGAGCACAAATCGACAGGGGGCAACTGTTTTTT
TRBV27	TRBJ1-3	many	18	TRBD1	CASRTSGTGGARGNTIYF	TGTGCCAGCAGAACCTCCGGGACAGGGGGCGCAAGGGGAAACACCATATATTTT
TRBV2	TRBJ2-1	many	14	NA	CASPGLGGGSEQFF	TGTGCCAGTCCTGGGCTGGGGGGTGGGAGTGAGCAGTTCTTC
TRBV5-8	TRBJ1-2	medium-sized	15	NA	CASRLAGRANYGYTF	TGTGCCAGCAGGTTGGCAGGGCGCGCTAACTATGGCTACACCTTC
TRBV5-4	TRBJ1-5	many	15	NA	CASSLQGKSNQPQHF	TGTGCCAGCAGCTTGCAGGGTAAGAGCAATCAGCCCCAGCATTTT
TRBV6-5	TRBJ1-5	many	14	NA	CASSRQPRNQPQHF	TGTGCCAGCAGCCGACAGCCTCGCAATCAGCCCCAGCATTTT
TRBV19	TRBJ1-1	many	15	TRBD1	CASSIEGQPYYEAFF	TGTGCCAGTAGTATTGAGGGACAGCCATATTATGAAGCTTTCTTT
TRBV5-1	TRBJ2-1	many	15	NA	CASSLVTSSDNEQFF	TGCGCCAGCAGCTTGGTCACTAGCTCTGACAATGAGCAGTTCTTC
TRBV2	TRBJ2-5	many	14	TRBD1	CASRPGQGRETQYF	TGTGCCAGCAGGCCGGGACAGGGTAGAGAGACCCAGTACTTC
TRBV9	TRBJ2-1	many	15	TRBD2	CASSVSGSTYNEQFF	TGTGCCAGCAGCGTTAGCGGGAGCACCTACAATGAGCAGTTCTTC
TRBV5-6	TRBJ2-7	many	11	NA	CASSLAGEQYF	TGTGCCAGCAGCTTGGCGGGGGAGCAGTACTTC
TRBV29-1	TRBJ2-2	medium-sized	14	TRBD2	CSVRLAGVAGELFF	TGCAGCGTTAGGCTAGCGGGAGTGGCCGGGGAGCTGTTTTTT
TRBV12-5	TRBJ2-7	many	14	TRBD2	CASGLVLAGDEQYF	TGTGCTAGTGGTTTGGTACTTGCGGGGGACGAGCAGTACTTC
TRBV7-2	TRBJ1-2	many	14	NA	CASSPMGSGWGYTF	TGTGCCAGCAGCCCCATGGGTTCGGGGTGGGGCTACACCTTC
TRBV6-5	TRBJ2-3	many	13	NA	CASSYSYTDTQYF	TGTGCCAGCAGTTATTCTTACACAGATACGCAGTATTTT
TRBV19	TRBJ1-5	many	15	NA	CASSIIEQDNQPQHF	TGTGCCAGTAGTATAATAGAACAGGATAATCAGCCCCAGCATTTT
TRBV19	TRBJ1-1	medium-sized	16	TRBD1	CASSPLFTGAYTEAFF	TGTGCCAGTAGCCCCTTGTTCACAGGGGCGTACACTGAAGCTTTCTTT
TRBV5-1	TRBJ2-7	many	14	TRBD1	CASSPRTGGYEQYF	TGCGCCAGCAGCCCCCGGACAGGGGGGTACGAGCAGTACTTC
TRBV18	TRBJ1-1	medium-sized	18	TRBD1	CASSPTSGQTYRDTEAFF	TGTGCCAGCTCACCAACATCGGGACAGACTTACAGGGACACTGAAGCTTTCTTT
TRBV4-1	TRBJ2-7	many	17	TRBD2	CASSHGGSSGRDYEQYF	TGCGCCAGCAGCCACGGAGGCTCTAGCGGGAGGGACTACGAGCAGTACTTC
TRBV6-2/TRBV6-3	TRBJ1-5	many	12	TRBD1	CASRTGIQPQHF	TGTGCCAGCCGGACAGGGATTCAGCCCCAGCATTTT
TRBV9	TRBJ2-4	few	14	TRBD1	CASSTRTGPGIQYF	TGTGCCAGCAGCACCCGGACAGGGCCCGGCATTCAGTACTTC
TRBV7-2	TRBJ1-2	many	14	NA	CASSPRTANYGYTF	TGTGCCAGCAGCCCCCGGACAGCTAACTATGGCTACACCTTC
TRBV5-4	TRBJ1-2	many	14	NA	CASSFLGGNYGYTF	TGTGCCAGCAGCTTTCTGGGGGGTAACTATGGCTACACCTTC
TRBV9	TRBJ1-6	many	15	NA	CASSDQQGTYSPLHF	TGTGCCAGCAGCGACCAACAGGGTACTTATTCACCCCTCCACTTT
TRBV5-1	TRBJ2-3	many	16	TRBD2	CASSTGTSGGADTQYF	TGCGCCAGCAGCACCGGGACTAGCGGGGGGGCAGATACGCAGTATTTT
TRBV18	TRBJ2-2	many	16	TRBD1	CASSPRGQANTGELFF	TGTGCCAGCTCACCACGGGGACAGGCTAACACCGGGGAGCTGTTTTTT
TRBV7-2	TRBJ2-3	NA	16	TRBD2	CASSLWGGGAEDTQYF	TGTGCCAGCAGCTTATGGGGCGGGGGGGCGGAAGATACGCAGTATTTT
TRBV5-1	TRBJ2-1	many	16	TRBD1	CASSIGQGAGNNEQFF	TGCGCCAGCAGCATCGGACAGGGGGCAGGCAACAATGAGCAGTTCTTC
TRBV29-1	TRBJ2-3	many	15	NA	CSVDPWTYLTDTQYF	TGCAGCGTTGATCCGTGGACTTACCTCACAGATACGCAGTATTTT
TRBV9	TRBJ2-7	many	16	TRBD1	CASSVVATGGSYEQYF	TGTGCCAGCAGCGTAGTCGCGACAGGGGGCTCCTACGAGCAGTACTTC
TRBV6-1	TRBJ2-5	many	16	TRBD2	CASSDVAGRGQETQYF	TGTGCCAGCAGTGATGTAGCGGGAAGGGGACAAGAGACCCAGTACTTC
TRBV6-7	TRBJ2-3	few	18	TRBD2	CASSYLIGLAGVTDTQYF	TGTGCCAGCAGTTACTTAATAGGACTAGCGGGGGTAACAGATACGCAGTATTTT
TRBV7-2	TRBJ1-2	many	15	NA	CASSLNADGDYGYTF	TGTGCCAGCAGCTTAAATGCGGACGGGGATTATGGCTACACCTTC
TRBV7-9	TRBJ1-4	many	15	TRBD1	CASSLGQGKDEKLFF	TGTGCCAGCAGCTTAGGACAGGGGAAGGATGAAAAACTGTTTTTT
TRBV6-4	TRBJ2-3	many	14	NA	CASRRGLFSDTQYF	TGTGCCAGCAGAAGAGGCCTCTTCTCCGATACGCAGTATTTT
TRBV11-2	TRBJ1-1	many	15	NA	CASSPQGPTNTEAFF	TGTGCCAGCAGCCCCCAGGGGCCGACGAACACTGAAGCTTTCTTT
TRBV11-2	TRBJ1-2	many	15	TRBD1	CASSLSGQGLNGYTF	TGTGCCAGCAGCTTGAGTGGACAGGGATTAAATGGCTACACCTTC
TRBV19	TRBJ1-4	many	16	TRBD1	CASTPDRGYHYGKLFF	TGTGCCAGTACCCCGGACAGGGGGTACCACTACGGAAAACTGTTTTTT
TRBV12-3/TRBV12-4	TRBJ2-5	many	15	NA	CASSFANRRWETQYF	TGTGCCAGCAGTTTTGCCAACAGACGCTGGGAGACCCAGTACTTC
TRBV14	TRBJ2-1	many	17	TRBD2	CASSQGSTSGSHNEQFF	TGTGCCAGCAGCCAAGGGTCGACTAGCGGGAGTCATAATGAGCAGTTCTTC
TRBV12-5	TRBJ2-7	many	18	TRBD2	CASGWSTSGREKFYEQYF	TGTGCTAGTGGTTGGAGTACTAGCGGGAGAGAAAAGTTCTACGAGCAGTACTTC
TRBV19	TRBJ2-1	large	13	TRBD2	CASRELANNEQFF	TGTGCCAGTAGGGAACTAGCGAACAATGAGCAGTTCTTC
TRBV10-3	TRBJ1-5	many	16	NA	CAISESGGGMVGPQHF	TGTGCCATCAGTGAGTCAGGGGGAGGGATGGTTGGGCCCCAGCATTTT
TRBV28	TRBJ1-2	many	15	TRBD1	CASSASSGQGYGYTF	TGTGCCAGCAGTGCATCGTCGGGACAGGGCTATGGCTACACCTTC
TRBV15	TRBJ2-5	many	17	TRBD2	CATSITGLAGWKETQYF	TGTGCCACCAGCATTACGGGACTAGCGGGCTGGAAAGAGACCCAGTACTTC
TRBV7-2	TRBJ1-2	medium-sized	15	TRBD1	CASSQLTGQGNGYTF	TGTGCCAGCAGCCAGTTAACGGGACAGGGGAATGGCTACACCTTC
TRBV11-2	TRBJ2-5	many	15	NA	CASSSGQLKQETQYF	TGTGCCAGCAGCTCTGGACAACTGAAACAAGAGACCCAGTACTTC
TRBV5-1	TRBJ1-1	many	15	NA	CASSLARQGGTEAFF	TGCGCCAGCAGCTTGGCCCGGCAGGGCGGCACTGAAGCTTTCTTT
TRBV6-2/TRBV6-3	TRBJ2-4	many	15	TRBD2	CASTREGLAKNIQYF	TGTGCCAGCACCCGGGAGGGACTAGCCAAAAACATTCAGTACTTC
TRBV11-3	TRBJ1-1	many	14	NA	CASSPPPGSTEAFF	TGTGCCAGCAGCCCGCCCCCAGGGAGCACTGAAGCTTTCTTT
TRBV18	TRBJ1-1	many	11	NA	CASSPGLEAFF	TGTGCCAGCTCACCGGGACTTGAAGCTTTCTTT